These T cell receptor beta chains were read from a single sample in a study of cytomegalovirus exposure and HLA in healthy donors. Method: immunoSEQ multiplex PCR; TCRdb's copy keeps in-frame clones and lacks some. The table has approximately 90,000 clones, approximately 80% seen once. Sequenced: PBMCs. The receptors come from a woman in her 40s in good health and CMV-seronegative. CDR3s include the opening cysteine and the closing phenylalanine or tryptophan. The order of the fields is V gene, D gene, J gene, CDR3 DNA, CDR3 protein. A D gene is named only where the DNA matches it firmly.

TRBV2	TRBD1	TRBJ1-5	TGTGCCAGCAGTGATACAGGGGTCGATAATCAGCCCCAGCATTTT	CASSDTGVDNQPQHF
TRBV4-3	TRBD1	TRBJ2-7	TGCGCCAGCAGCCAAGGCCCCGGGACAGGGGATTACGAGCAGTACTTC	CASSQGPGTGDYEQYF
TRBV6-4	TRBD1	TRBJ1-2	TGTGCCAGCAGTGAGATACCGGGACAGGGGTTGGTTGGCTACACCTTC	CASSEIPGQGLVGYTF
TRBV7-7	.	TRBJ2-1	TGTGCTAGCAGCTTAGGAAGGGAGGGGCAGGGGCATGAGCAGTTCTTC	CASSLGREGQGHEQFF
TRBV30	.	TRBJ2-5	TGTGCCTCTCGCGGGGTCTCAGAGACCCAGTACTTC	CASRGVSETQYF
TRBV5-1	.	TRBJ1-2	TGCGCCAGCAGCTTGGAGCCCCACCACTATGGCTACACCTTC	CASSLEPHHYGYTF
TRBV7-2	TRBD1	TRBJ2-7	TGTGCCAGCAGCGACAGGGTCAACTACGAGCAGTACTTC	CASSDRVNYEQYF
TRBV27	.	TRBJ2-3	TGTGCCAGCAGTTTCGTGGGGGCCGGCACAGATACGCAGTATTTT	CASSFVGAGTDTQYF
TRBV7-6	.	TRBJ2-3	TGTGCCAGCAGCTTAGGGGGGGGCCAAATGTCCACAGATACGCAGTATTTT	CASSLGGGQMSTDTQYF
TRBV7-8	TRBD2	TRBJ2-3	TGTGCCAGCAGCTTAGTCGCGGGGGGAAGCACAGATACGCAGTATTTT	CASSLVAGGSTDTQYF